Following are 13 T cell receptor beta chains from one sample sequenced in a study of CD8 T cells in ankylosing spondylitis. TCRdb fed the 5' RACE reads into MiXCR, producing one record per CDR3 protein. The sample carries approximately 260,000 distinct CDR3 sequences, around 7.8% recorded once. The specimen sequenced was blood, either unsorted or a sorted T cell fraction (not recorded which). The receptors originated from a male donor with ankylosing spondylitis or in good health (not recorded which).

This clonotype showed up just a few times. The chain is built from TRBV24-1 and TRBJ2-2; no clear D gene. Deletions cut 5 bases from V and 8 bases from J, with 8 bases between. This CDR3 comprises 12 residues. CDR1 KGHDR and CDR2 SFDVKD come from the germline V gene. The CDR3 DNA reads as TGTGCCACCAGTGGGTTTTCAGGGGAGCTGTTTTTT. Translated: CATSGFSGELFF.

At least ten counts were recorded for this clonotype. V usage is TRBV7-3 and J usage is TRBJ2-1; D is unclear. The ends were cut back, 5 bases at V and 2 bases at J, with 13 bases in the middle. The CDR3 has 15 residues. The V gene's germline CDR1 is SGHTA and CDR2 FQGTGA. The CDR3 DNA follows: TGTGCCAGCAGCGCGGAGCCGCTAACCTACAATGAGCAGTTCTTC. Translating it yields CASSAEPLTYNEQFF.

At least ten counts were recorded for this clonotype. V and J are TRBV20-1 and TRBJ2-1; D is ambiguous. The CDR3 covers 18 residues. Germline V gives CDR1 DFQATT, CDR2 SNEGSKA (reference sequence). Trimming pared 2 bases from V and 3 bases from J, leaving 23 bases between. The CDR3 bases are TGCAGTGCTAGAAATGTTAGTCCTAGAGGTGGTGGCTACAATGAGCAGTTCTTC. It encodes CSARNVSPRGGGYNEQFF.

At least ten counts were recorded for this clonotype. This chain's CDR3 is CASSETAFSYEQYF. The CDR3 DNA reads as TGTGCCAGCAGTGAGACAGCATTCTCCTACGAGCAGTACTTC. The chain joins TRBV27 to TRBJ2-7, with D possibly being TRBD1 (5 bases). Trimming stripped 5 bases from V and 0 bases from J, with 11 bases between. Germline V gene lookup returns CDR1 MNHEY and CDR2 SMNVEV (reference sequence). The length of the CDR3 is 14 residues.

In the case of this clonotype: Mismatch with germline at one junction end may stem from a read error. The CDR3 DNA reads as TGTGCCAGCAGTGGCGGGGGCCCCAGCTCCTACAATGAGAAGTTCTTC. This encodes CASSGGGPSSYNEKFF. The chain uses TRBV7-3 and TRBJ2-1; maybe TRBD2 (7 bases). The germline V gene has CDR1 SGHTA and CDR2 FQGTGA. The CDR3 runs 16 residues.

This clonotype occurred many times. DNA for the CDR3: TGTGCCACCAGCAGGGGCGGGTTGGCAGGGACTGAAGCTTTCTTT. Translation gives CATSRGGLAGTEAFF. J is TRBJ1-1 and V is TRBV15; the D gene is possibly TRBD1 (5 bases). V lost 3 bases to trimming and J lost 5 bases, with 16 bases between them. Germline V gene lookup returns CDR1 LNHNV and CDR2 YYDKDF (reference sequence). This CDR3 comprises 15 residues.

This clonotype has only a few counts. J is TRBJ1-2 and V is TRBV12-3 or TRBV12-4; D not resolved. Trimming left V 3 bases short and J 8 bases short, with 16 bases between. The CDR3 has 14 residues. DNA for the CDR3: TGTGCCAGCAGTTTCGGAGACTCCGAGCGGGGCTACACCTTC. Translation gives CASSFGDSERGYTF.

In this sample, this clonotype turned up many times. The chain links TRBV7-2 to TRBJ2-1, with 9 bases aligning to TRBD2. Trimming cost V 1 base and J 7 bases; bases outside gene matches: 5. Germline CDR1 is SGHTA and CDR2 is FQGNSA. This CDR3 has 15 residues. This CDR3 is CASSLVSGGGNEQFF. The CDR3 nucleotides read TGTGCCAGCAGCTTAGTTAGCGGGGGCGGGAATGAGCAGTTCTTC.

This clonotype was observed at least ten times. The chain combines TRBV20-1 with TRBJ1-2, with 8 bases identical to TRBD1. The CDR3 spans 12 residues. With V trimmed by 5 bases and J by 8 bases, 7 bases remained unmatched. Germline V lookup: CDR1 DFQATT, CDR2 SNEGSKA (reference sequence). The CDR3 protein is CSAPTGVGGYTF. The CDR3 DNA reads TGCAGTGCTCCGACAGGGGTCGGCGGCTACACCTTC.

At least ten counts were recorded for this clonotype. The rearrangement joins TRBV5-1 to TRBJ2-4; 12 nucleotides line up with TRBD1. The CDR3 has 15 amino acids. The ends lost 1 base at V and 7 bases at J; junction bases unmatched: 3. Germline values: CDR1 SGHRS, CDR2 YFSETQ. The CDR3 loop reads CASSLMGQGANIQYF. DNA for the CDR3: TGCGCCAGCAGCTTGATGGGACAGGGGGCGAACATTCAGTACTTC.

This clonotype was observed many times. The CDR3 DNA sequence: TGCGCCAGCAGCTTGGCGGGGCGGGGCACTGAAGCTTTCTTT. As protein: CASSLAGRGTEAFF. The rearrangement uses TRBV5-1 and TRBJ1-1; tentative D call: TRBD1 (5 bases). V was clipped by 0 bases and J by 4 bases, with 10 bases between them. Germline V gives CDR1 SGHRS, CDR2 YFSETQ. The CDR3 has 14 residues.

This clonotype was seen at least ten times. The V and J genes are TRBV7-2 and TRBJ2-3; D perhaps matches TRBD2 (6 bases). Trimming removed 2 bases at V and 4 bases at J, with 10 bases between. Germline-derived CDR1 and CDR2 are SGHTA and FQGNSA. The CDR3 has 14 residues. The CDR3: CASSLPGGSDTQYF. In DNA form, the CDR3 reads TGTGCCAGCAGCTTACCCGGAGGGTCAGATACGCAGTATTTT.

This clonotype has at least ten counts. The J gene is TRBJ2-7, the V gene TRBV15; D is unclear. V was clipped by 1 base and J by 0 bases, with 7 bases between them. CDR3 length: 14 residues. CDR1 LNHNV and CDR2 YYDKDF come from the germline V gene (reference sequence). In nucleotides, the CDR3 is TGTGCCACCAGCAGAGGTGCTAGCTCCTACGAGCAGTACTTC. This translates into CATSRGASSYEQYF.